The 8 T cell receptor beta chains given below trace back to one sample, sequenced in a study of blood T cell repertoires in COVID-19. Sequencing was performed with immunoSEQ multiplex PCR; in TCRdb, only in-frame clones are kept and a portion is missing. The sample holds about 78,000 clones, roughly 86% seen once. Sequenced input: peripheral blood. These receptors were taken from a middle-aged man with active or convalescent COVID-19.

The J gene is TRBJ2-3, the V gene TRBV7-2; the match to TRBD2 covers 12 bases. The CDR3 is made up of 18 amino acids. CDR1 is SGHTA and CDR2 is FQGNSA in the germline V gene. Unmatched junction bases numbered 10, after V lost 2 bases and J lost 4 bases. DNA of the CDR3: TGTGCCAGCAGCTTAATTAGTCTAGCGGGGGGGCAGGCAGATACGCAGTATTTT. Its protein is CASSLISLAGGQADTQYF.

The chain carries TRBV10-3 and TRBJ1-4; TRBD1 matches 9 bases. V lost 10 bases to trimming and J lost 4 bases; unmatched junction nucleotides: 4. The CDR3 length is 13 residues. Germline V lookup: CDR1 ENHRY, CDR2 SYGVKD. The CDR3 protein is CATLDRGNEKLFF. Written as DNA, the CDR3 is TGTGCCACCCTGGACAGGGGTAATGAAAAACTGTTTTTT.

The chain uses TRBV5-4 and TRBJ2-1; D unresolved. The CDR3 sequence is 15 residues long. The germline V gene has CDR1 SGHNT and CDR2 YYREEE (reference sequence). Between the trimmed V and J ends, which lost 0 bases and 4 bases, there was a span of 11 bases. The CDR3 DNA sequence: TGTGCCAGCAGCTTGGGCAGGTCCTTTTACAATGAGCAGTTCTTC. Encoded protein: CASSLGRSFYNEQFF.

CDR3: CASSSRTGFSNQPQHF. DNA of the CDR3: TGTGCCAGTAGTTCCCGGACAGGTTTTAGCAATCAGCCCCAGCATTTT. V and J are TRBV19 and TRBJ1-5, with 7 bases lining up with TRBD1. Germline CDR1 is LNHDA and CDR2 is SQIVND (reference sequence). This CDR3 is built from 16 residues. The V and J ends lost 5 bases and 0 bases, in that order; junction bases with no gene match: 7.

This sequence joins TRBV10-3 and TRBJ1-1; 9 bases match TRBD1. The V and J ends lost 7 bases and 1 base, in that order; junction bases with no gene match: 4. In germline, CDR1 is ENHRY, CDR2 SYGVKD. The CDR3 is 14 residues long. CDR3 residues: CAINSGQGNTEAFF. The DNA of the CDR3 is TGTGCCATCAATTCGGGACAGGGGAACACTGAAGCTTTCTTT.

Here the CDR3 reads CASSQDLGGYEQYV. The CDR3 nucleotides read TGTGCCAGCAGCCAAGATCTAGGCGGCTACGAGCAGTACGTC. The rearrangement joins TRBV4-2 to TRBJ2-7; D unresolved. V was shortened by 0 bases and J by 3 bases, with 9 bases between the two germline ends. Germline lookup yields CDR1 LGHNA and CDR2 YNFKEQ. The CDR3 sequence is 14 residues long.

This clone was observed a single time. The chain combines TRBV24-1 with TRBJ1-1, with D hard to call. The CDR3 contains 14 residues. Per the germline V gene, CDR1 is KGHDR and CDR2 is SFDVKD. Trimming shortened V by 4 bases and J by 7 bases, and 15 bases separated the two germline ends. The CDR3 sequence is CATSDWAQRIEAFF. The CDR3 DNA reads TGTGCCACCAGTGACTGGGCCCAACGCATTGAAGCTTTCTTT.

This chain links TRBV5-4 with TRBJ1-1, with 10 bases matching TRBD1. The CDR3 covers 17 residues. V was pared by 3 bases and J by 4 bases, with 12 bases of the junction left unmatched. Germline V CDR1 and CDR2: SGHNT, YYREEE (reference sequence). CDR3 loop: CASSSGRDRGWGTEAFF. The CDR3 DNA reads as TGTGCCAGCAGCTCTGGTCGGGACAGGGGATGGGGCACTGAAGCTTTCTTT.